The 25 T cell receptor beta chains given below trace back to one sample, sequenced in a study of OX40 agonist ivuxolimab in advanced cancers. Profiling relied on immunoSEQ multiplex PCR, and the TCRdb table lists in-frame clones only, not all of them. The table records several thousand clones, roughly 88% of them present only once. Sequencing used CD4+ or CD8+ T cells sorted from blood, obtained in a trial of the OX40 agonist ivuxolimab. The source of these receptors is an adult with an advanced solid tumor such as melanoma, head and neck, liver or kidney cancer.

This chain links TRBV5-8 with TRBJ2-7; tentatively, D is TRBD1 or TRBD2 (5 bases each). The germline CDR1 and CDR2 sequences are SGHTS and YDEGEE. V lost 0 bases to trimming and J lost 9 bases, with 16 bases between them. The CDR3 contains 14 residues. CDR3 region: CASSLGWGAGLQYF. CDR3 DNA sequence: TGTGCCAGCAGCTTGGGTTGGGGCGCGGGTTTGCAGTACTTC.

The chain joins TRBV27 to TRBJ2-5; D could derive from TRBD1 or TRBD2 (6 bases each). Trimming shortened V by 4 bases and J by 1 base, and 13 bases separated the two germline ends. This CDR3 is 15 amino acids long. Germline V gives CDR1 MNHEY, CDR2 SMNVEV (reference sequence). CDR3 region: CASSSLEGGQETQYF. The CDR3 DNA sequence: TGTGCCAGCAGTTCCCTCGAGGGGGGCCAAGAGACCCAGTACTTC.

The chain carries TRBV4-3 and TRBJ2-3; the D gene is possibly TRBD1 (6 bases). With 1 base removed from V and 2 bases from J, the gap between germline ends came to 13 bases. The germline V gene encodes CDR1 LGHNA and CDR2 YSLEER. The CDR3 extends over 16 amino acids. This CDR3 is CASSQGRDTNTDTQYF. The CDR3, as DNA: TGCGCCAGCAGCCAAGGCAGGGACACGAACACAGATACGCAGTATTTT.

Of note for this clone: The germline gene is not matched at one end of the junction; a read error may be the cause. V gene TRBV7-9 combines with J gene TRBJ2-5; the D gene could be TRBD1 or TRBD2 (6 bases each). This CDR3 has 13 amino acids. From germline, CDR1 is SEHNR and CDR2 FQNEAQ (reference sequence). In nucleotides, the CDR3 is TGCGTAACCGCTGGAGGGGGTTCAAAGACCCAGTACTTC. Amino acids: CVTAGGGSKTQYF. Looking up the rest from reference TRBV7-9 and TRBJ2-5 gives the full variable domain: DTGVSQNPRHKITKRGQNVTFRCDPISEHNRLYWYRQTLGQGPEFLTYFQNEAQLEKSRLLSDRFSAERPKGSFSTLEIQRTEQGDSAMYLCVTAGGGSKTQYFGPGTRLLVL.

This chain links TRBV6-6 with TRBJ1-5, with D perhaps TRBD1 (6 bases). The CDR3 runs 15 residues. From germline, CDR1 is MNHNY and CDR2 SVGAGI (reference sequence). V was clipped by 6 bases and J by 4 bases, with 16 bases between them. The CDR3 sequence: CASSPQGGLNQPQHF. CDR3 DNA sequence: TGTGCCAGCAGCCCACAGGGAGGGTTGAATCAGCCCCAGCATTTT.

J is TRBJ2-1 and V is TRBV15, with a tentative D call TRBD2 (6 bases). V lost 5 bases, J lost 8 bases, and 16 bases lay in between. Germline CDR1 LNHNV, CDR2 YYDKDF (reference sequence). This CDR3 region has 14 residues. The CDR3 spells CATSSRGLRDEQFF. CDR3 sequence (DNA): TGTGCCACCAGCTCCCGGGGACTCAGGGATGAGCAGTTCTTC.

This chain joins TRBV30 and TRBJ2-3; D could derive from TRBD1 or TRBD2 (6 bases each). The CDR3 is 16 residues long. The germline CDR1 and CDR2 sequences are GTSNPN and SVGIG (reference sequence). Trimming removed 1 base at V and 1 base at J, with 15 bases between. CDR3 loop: CAWSAPEGGRTDTQYF. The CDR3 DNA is TGTGCCTGGAGTGCCCCGGAGGGGGGCCGCACAGATACGCAGTATTTT. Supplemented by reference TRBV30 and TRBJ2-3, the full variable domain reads SQTIHQWPATLVQPVGSPLSLECTVEGTSNPNLYWYRQAAGRGLQLLFYSVGIGQISSEVPQNLSASRPQDRQFILSSKKLLLSDSGFYLCAWSAPEGGRTDTQYFGPGTRLTVL.

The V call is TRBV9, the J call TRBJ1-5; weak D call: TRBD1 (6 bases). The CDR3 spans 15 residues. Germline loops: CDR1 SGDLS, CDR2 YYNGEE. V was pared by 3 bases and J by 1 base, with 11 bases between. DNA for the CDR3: TGTGCCAGCAGCGCGGTGGGGACAAGCAATCAGCCCCAGCATTTT. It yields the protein CASSAVGTSNQPQHF.

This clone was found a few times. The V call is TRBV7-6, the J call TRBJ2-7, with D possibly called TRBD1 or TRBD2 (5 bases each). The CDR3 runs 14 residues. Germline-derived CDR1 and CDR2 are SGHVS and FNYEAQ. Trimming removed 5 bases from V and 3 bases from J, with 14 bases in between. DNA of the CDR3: TGTGCCAGCAGCCCCGGGACGGTGAGCTACGAGCAGTACTTC. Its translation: CASSPGTVSYEQYF.

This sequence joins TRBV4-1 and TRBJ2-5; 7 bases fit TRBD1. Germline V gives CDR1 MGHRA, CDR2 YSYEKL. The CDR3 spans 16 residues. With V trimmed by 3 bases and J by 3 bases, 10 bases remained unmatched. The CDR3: CASSQGQGVGEETQYF. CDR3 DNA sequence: TGCGCCAGCAGCCAGGGGCAGGGGGTGGGGGAAGAGACCCAGTACTTC.

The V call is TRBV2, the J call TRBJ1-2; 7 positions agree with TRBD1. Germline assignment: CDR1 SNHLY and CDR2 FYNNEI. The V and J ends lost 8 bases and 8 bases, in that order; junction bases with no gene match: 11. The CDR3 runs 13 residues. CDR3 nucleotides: TGTGCCAGCGGTGGGACAGCAGCCTGGGGCTACACCTTC. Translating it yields CASGGTAAWGYTF.

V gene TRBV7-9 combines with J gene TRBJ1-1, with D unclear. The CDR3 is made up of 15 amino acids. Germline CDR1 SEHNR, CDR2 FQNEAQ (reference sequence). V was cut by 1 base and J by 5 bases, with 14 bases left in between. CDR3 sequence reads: CASSLEGTPDTEAFF. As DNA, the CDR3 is TGTGCCAGCAGCTTAGAAGGCACCCCGGATACTGAAGCTTTCTTT.

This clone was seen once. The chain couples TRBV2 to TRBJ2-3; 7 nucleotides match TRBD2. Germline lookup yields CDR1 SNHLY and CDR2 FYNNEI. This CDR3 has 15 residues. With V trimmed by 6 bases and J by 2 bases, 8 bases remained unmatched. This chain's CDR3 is CASSELGTNTDTQYF. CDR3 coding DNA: TGTGCCAGCAGCGAACTCGGGACTAACACAGATACGCAGTATTTT.

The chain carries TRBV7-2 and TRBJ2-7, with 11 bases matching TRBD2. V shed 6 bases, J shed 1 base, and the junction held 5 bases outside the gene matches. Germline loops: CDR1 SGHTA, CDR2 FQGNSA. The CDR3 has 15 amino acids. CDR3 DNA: TGTGCCAGCAGACCGGGACTAGCGGAATCCTACGAGCAGTACTTC. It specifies CASRPGLAESYEQYF.

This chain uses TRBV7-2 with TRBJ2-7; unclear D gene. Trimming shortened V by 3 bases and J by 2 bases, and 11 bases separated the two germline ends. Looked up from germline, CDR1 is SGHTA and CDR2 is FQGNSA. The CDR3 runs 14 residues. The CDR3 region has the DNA TGTGCCAGCAGCTTCAGCAGTCTAGCCTACGAGCAGTACTTC. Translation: CASSFSSLAYEQYF.

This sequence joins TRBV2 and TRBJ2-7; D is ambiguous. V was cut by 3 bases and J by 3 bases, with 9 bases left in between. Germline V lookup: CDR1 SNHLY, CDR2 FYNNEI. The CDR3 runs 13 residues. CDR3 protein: CASSEFPLYEQYF. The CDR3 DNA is TGTGCCAGCAGTGAGTTTCCCCTCTACGAGCAGTACTTC.

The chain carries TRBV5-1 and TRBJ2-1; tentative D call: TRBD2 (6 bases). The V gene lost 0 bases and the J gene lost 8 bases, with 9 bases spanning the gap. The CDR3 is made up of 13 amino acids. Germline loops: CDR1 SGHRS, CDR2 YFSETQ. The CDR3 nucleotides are TGCGCCAGCAGCTTGGGGGCTAGCGATGAGCAGTTCTTC. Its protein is CASSLGASDEQFF.

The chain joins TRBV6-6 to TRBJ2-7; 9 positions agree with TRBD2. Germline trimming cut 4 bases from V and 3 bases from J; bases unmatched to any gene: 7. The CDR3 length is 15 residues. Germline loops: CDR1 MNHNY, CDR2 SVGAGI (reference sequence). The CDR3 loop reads CASSSGIAGDYEQYF. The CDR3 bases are TGTGCCAGCAGTTCCGGGATAGCGGGAGACTACGAGCAGTACTTC.

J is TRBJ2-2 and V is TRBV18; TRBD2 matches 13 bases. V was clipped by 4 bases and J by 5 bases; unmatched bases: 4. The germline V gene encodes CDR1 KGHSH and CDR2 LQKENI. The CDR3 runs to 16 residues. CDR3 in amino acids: CASSHGLAGATGELFF. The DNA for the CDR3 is TGTGCCAGCTCACACGGACTAGCGGGAGCTACCGGGGAGCTGTTTTTT. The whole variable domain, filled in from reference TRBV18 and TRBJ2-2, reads NAGVMQNPRHLVRRRGQEARLRCSPMKGHSHVYWYRQLPEEGLKFMVYLQKENIIDESGMPKERFSAEFPKEGPSILRIQQVVRGDSAAYFCASSHGLAGATGELFFGEGSRLTVL.

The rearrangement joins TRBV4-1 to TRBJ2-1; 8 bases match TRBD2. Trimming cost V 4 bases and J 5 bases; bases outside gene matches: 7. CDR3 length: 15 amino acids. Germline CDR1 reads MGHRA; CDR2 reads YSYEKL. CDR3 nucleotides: TGCGCCAGCAGCCCCTGGATAGCGGGAAACAATGAGCAGTTCTTC. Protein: CASSPWIAGNNEQFF.

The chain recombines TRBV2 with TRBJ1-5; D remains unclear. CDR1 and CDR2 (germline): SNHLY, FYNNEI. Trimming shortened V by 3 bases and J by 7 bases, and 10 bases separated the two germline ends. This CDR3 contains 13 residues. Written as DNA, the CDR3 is TGTGCCAGCAGTGAGGAACTGGTGCAGCCCCAGCATTTT. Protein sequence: CASSEELVQPQHF.

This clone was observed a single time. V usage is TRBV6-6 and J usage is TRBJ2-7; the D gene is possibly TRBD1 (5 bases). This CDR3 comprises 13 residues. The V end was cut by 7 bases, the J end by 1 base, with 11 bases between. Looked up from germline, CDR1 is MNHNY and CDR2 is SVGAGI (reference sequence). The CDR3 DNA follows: TGTGCCAGCACGAGACAGATGTCCTACGAGCAGTACTTC. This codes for CASTRQMSYEQYF.

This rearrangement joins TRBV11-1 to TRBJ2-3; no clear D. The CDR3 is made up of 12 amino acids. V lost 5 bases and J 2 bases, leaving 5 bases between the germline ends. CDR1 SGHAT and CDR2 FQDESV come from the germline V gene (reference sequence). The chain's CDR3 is CASSLNTDTQYF. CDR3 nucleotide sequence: TGTGCCAGCAGCCTGAACACAGATACGCAGTATTTT.

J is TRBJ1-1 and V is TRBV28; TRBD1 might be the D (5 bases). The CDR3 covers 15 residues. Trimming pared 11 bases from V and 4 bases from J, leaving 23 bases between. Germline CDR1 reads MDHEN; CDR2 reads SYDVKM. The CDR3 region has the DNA TGTGCCGCAACCACCGGCGGCAGGAGGGGCACTGAAGCTTTCTTT. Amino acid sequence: CAATTGGRRGTEAFF.

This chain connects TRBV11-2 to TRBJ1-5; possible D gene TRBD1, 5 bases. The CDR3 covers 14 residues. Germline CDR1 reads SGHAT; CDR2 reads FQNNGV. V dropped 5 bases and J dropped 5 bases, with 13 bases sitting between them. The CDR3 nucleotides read TGTGCCAGCAGCCCGGGACCCATCGATCAGCCCCAGCATTTT. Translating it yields CASSPGPIDQPQHF.